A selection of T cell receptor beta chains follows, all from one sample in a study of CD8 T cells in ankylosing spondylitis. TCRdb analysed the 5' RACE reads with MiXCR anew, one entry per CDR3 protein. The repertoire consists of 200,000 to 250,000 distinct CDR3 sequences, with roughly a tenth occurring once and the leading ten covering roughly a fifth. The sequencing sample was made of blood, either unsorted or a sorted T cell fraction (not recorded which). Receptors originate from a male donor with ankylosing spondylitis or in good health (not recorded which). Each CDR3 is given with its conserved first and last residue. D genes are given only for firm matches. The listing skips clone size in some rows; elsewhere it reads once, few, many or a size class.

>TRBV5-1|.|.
CASSFENPQGMNTEAFF
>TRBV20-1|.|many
CSASGHSTNEKLFF
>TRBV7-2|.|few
CASSPPGTWSPEQYF
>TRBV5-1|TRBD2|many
CASSNHLAGGSPEQYF
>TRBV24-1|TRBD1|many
CATSVSGGSTEAFF
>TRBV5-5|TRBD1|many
CASSWGQGGDTQYF
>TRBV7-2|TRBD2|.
CASSSHSGGADTQYF
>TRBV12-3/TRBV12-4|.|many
CASSFPGGRYTF
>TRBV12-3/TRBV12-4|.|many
CASSFGQANTDTQYF
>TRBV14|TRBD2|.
CASNPAGGKQLYNEQFF
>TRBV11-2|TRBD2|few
CASSLVRLAGGRPNFEQYF
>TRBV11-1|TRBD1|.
CASSLDRGFTGELFF
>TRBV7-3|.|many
CASSLTRIAYNEQFF
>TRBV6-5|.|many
CASSTSYEQYF
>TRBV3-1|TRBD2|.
CASSQGLAEFF
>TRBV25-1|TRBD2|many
CASSEFSGGWADTQYF
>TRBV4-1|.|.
CASSQDRGGSGEQYF
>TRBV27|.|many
CASSLWGGQPQHF
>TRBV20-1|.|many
CSASLGARYNEQFF
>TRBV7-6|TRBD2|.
CASSSQPSGLAGGPEQFF
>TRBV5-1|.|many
CASSLGWGYGYTF
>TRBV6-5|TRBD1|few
CASSYSRQGVNQPQHF
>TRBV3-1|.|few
CASSTTPGGGYTF
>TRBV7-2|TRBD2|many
CASSLDRRGGTDTQYF
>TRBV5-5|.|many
CASMTYNSPLHF
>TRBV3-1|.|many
CASSLRTVYGYTF
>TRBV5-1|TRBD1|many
CASSLGDRGIHEQYF
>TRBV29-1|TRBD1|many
CSVQQGIDEQYF
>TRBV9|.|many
CASSVGSNSNQPQHF
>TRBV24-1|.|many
CATGQSDTQYF
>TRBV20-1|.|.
CSATMDFRRGLPLGETQYF
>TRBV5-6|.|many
CASSLKGHLYEKLFF
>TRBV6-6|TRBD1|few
CASRRQGGELFF
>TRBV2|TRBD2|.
CASRLLAGAYNEQFF
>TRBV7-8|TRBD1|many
CASSLSGGQGYNEQFF
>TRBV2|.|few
CASKDSSGGNQPQHF
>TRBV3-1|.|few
CASSQAGTAPEQYF
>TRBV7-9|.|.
CASSFGYGEQYF
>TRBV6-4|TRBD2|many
CASSRLAGANNEQFF
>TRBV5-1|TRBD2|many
CASSPGLVGFGADQETQYF
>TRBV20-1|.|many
CSARDVATYEQYF
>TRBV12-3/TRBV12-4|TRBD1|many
CASSLNQGVAEQYF
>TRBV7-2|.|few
CASSLVEYGEQYF
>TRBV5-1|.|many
CASSLRTGMNTEAFF
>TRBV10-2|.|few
CASSASASGANVLTF
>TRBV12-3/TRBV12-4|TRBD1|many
CASSSDRILGYTF
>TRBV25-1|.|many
CASNEGGYGYTF
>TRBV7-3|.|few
CASSRGGVGTDTQYF
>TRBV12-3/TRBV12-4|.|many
CASNTKGNTEAFF
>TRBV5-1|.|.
CASSPRRDTIYEQYF
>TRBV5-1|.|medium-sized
CASSYNDRTDTQYF
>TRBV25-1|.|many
CASSGVGTIYEQYF
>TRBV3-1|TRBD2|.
CASSPSGGPDPQYF
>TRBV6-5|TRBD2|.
CASSSPGGSTYEQYF